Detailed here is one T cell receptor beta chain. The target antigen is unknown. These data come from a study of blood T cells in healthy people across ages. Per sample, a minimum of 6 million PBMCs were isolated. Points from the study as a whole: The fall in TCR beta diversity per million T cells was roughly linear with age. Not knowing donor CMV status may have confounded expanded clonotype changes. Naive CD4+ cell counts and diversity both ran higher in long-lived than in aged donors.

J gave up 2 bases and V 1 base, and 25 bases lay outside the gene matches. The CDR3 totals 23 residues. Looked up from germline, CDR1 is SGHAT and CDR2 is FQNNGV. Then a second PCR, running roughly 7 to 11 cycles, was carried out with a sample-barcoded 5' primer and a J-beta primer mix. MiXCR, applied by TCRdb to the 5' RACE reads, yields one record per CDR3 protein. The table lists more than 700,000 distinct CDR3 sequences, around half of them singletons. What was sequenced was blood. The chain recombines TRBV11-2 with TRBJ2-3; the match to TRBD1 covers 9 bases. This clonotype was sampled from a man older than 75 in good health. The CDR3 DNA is TGTGCCAGCAGCTTAGTACAGGGGGCGCGCAGTGGGGACTCGATCTACTACACAGATACGCAGTATTTT. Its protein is CASSLVQGARSGDSIYYTDTQYF.